This T cell receptor (beta chain) was profiled in a study of shared clonotypes between healthy human individuals. Data came from immunoSEQ multiplex PCR; TCRdb stores just in-frame clones and leaves some out. The table includes over 950,000 clones, 60% to 85% detected once. With respect to this clone: Different DNA sequences within this sample yield the same CDR3.

The sequenced sample was memory CD4+ T cells from PBMCs. Subset of the sample: CD45RA-negative fraction. This sequence originates from a man between 18 and 29 years old in good health. Some clones in this sample may be carry-over from other donors' samples.

The CDR3 sequence is CSVVGAGANVLTF. In nucleotides, the CDR3 is TGCAGCGTTGTGGGTGCTGGGGCCAACGTCCTGACTTTC. The chain has TRBV29-1 and TRBJ2-6; D gene uncertain. This CDR3 is 13 amino acids long. Trimming removed 4 bases from V and 2 bases from J, with 6 bases in between. CDR1 is SQVTM and CDR2 is ANQGSEA in the germline V gene. The full variable domain, rest sourced from reference TRBV29-1 and TRBJ2-6, is SAVISQKPSRDICQRGTSLTIQCQVDSQVTMMFWYRQQPGQSLTLIATANQGSEATYESGFVIDKFPISRPNLTFSTLTVSNMSPEDSSIYLCSVVGAGANVLTFGAGSRLTVL.